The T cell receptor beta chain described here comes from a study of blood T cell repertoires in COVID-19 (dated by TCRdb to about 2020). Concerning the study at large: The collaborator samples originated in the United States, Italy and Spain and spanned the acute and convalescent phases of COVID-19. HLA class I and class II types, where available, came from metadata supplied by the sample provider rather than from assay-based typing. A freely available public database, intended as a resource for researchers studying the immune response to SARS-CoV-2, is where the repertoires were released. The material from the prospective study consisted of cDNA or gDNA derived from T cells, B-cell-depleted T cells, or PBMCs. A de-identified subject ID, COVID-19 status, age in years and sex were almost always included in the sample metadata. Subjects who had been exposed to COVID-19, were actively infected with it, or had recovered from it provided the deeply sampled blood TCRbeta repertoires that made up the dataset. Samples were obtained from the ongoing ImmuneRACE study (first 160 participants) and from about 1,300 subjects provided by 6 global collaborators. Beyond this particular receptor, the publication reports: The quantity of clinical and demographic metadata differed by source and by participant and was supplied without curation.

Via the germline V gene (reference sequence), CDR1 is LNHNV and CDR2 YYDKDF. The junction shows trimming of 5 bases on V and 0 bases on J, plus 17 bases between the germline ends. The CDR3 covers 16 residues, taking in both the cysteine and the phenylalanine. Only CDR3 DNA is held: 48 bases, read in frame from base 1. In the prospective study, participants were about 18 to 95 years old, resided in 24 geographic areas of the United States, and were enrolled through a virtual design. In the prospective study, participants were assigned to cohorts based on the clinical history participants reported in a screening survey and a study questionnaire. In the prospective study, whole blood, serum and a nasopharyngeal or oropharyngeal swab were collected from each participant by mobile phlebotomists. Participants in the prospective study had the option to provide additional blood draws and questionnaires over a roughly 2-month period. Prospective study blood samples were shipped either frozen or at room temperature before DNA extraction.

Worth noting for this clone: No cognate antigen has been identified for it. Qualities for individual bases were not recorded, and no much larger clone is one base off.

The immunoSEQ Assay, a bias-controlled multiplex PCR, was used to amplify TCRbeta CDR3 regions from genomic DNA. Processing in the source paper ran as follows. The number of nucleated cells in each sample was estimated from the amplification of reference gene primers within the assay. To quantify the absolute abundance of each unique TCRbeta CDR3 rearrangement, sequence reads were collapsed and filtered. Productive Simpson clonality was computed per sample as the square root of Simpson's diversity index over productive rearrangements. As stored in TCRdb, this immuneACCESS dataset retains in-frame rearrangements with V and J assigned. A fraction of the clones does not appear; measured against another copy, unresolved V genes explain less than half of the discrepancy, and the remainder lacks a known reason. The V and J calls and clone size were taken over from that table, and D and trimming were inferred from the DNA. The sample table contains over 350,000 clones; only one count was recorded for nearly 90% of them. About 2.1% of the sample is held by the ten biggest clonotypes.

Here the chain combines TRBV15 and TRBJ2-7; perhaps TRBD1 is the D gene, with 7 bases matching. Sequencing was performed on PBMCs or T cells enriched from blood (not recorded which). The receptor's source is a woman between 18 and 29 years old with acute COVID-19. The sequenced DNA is TGTGCCACCAGCGGAACAGGGGACTGGAGCTCCTACGAGCAGTACTTC. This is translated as CATSGTGDWSSYEQYF.